The clone carrying this T cell receptor (beta chain) was found a few times. What it binds is unknown. TCRdb re-analysed the 5' RACE reads in MiXCR, keeping a single row per CDR3 protein. The table shows 250,000 to 300,000 distinct CDR3 sequences, with 15% occurring only once. These data originate in a study of T-cell memory formation after mild COVID-19. Study-level information: There were largely donor-specific TCR clusters. Study results and limitations: Cross-reactive memory seemingly joined, as some responding clones were found in pre-infection memory. Most CD4+ clones that shrank were in CM and EM, while CD8+ ones turned up in EMRA.

Germline CDR1 LGHNA, CDR2 YSLEER. The CDR3 sequence is 17 residues long. V gave up 2 bases and J gave up 6 bases; unmatched junction bases: 16. Sequencing was performed on PBMCs or a T cell subset sorted from them (not recorded which). The clonotype originates from a man between 18 and 29 years old who had mild COVID-19 (a few samples of this study predate the infection). Cell type and time point are not known. This sequence joins TRBV4-3 and TRBJ2-7, with 7 bases aligning to TRBD1. The CDR3 DNA sequence: TGCGCCAGCAGCCAACAGCTCCGGGACAGCGGAAGAGGCGAGCAGTACTTC. This encodes CASSQQLRDSGRGEQYF.